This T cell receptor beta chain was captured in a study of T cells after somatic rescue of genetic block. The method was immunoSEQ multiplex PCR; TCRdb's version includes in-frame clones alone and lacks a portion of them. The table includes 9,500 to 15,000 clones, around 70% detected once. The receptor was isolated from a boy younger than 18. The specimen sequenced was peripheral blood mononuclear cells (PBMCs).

CDR3 in DNA: TGCGCCAGCAGTGCCAACTCGAATTACGAGCAGTACTTC. As protein: CASSANSNYEQYF. The gene calls are TRBV10-1 and TRBJ2-7; D is unresolved. This CDR3 spans 13 amino acids. Germline V gene lookup returns CDR1 WNHNN and CDR2 SYGVQD (reference sequence). V was cut by 4 bases and J by 4 bases, with 11 bases left in between.